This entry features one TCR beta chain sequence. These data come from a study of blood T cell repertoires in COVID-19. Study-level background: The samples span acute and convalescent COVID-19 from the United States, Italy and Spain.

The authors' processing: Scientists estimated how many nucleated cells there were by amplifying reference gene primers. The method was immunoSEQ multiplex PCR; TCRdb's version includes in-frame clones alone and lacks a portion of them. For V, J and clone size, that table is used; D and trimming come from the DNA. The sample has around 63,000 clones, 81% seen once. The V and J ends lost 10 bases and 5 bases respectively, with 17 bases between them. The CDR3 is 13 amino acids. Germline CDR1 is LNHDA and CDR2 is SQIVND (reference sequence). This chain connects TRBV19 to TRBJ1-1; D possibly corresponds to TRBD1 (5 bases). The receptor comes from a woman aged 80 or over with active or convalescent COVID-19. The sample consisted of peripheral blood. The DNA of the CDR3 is TGTGCCACCTTAGACAGCTCGAGGACTGAAGCTTTCTTT. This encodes CATLDSSRTEAFF. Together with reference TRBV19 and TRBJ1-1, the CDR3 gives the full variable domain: DGGITQSPKYLFRKEGQNVTLSCEQNLNHDAMYWYRQDPGQGLRLIYYSQIVNDFQKGDIAEGYSVSREKKESFPLTVTSAQKNPTAFYLCATLDSSRTEAFFGQGTRLTVV.